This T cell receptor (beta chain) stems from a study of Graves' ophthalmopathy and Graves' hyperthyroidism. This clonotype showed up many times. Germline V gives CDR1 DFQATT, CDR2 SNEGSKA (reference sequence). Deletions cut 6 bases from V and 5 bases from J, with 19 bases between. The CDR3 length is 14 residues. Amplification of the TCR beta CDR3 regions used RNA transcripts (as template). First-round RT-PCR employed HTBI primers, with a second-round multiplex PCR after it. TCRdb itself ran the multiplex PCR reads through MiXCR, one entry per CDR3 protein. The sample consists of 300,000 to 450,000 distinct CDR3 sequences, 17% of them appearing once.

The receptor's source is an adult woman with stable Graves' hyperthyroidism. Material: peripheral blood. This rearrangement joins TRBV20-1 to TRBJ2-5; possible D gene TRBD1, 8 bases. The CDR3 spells CSARQGRELETQYF. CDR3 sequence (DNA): TGCAGTGCGAGACAGGGGCGGGAGTTGGAGACCCAGTACTTC.